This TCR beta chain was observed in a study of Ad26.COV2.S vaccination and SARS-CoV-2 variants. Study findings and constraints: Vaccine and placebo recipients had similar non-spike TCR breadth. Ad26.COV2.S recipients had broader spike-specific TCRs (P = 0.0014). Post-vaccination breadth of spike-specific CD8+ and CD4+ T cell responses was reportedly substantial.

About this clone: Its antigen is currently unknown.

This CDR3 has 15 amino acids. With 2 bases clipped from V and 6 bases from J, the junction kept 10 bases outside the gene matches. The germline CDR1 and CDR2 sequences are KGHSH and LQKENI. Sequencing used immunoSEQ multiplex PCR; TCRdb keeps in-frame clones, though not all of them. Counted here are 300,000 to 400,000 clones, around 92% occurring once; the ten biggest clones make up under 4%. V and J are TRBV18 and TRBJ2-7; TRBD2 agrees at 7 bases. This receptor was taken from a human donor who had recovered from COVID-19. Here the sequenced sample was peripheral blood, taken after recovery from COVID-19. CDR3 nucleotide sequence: TGTGCCAGCTCACCAAGGCCGGGGAGGGACGGCGAGCAGTACTTC. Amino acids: CASSPRPGRDGEQYF.